A single sample is the source of the 9 T cell receptor beta chains below, sequenced in a study of blood T cell repertoires in COVID-19 (dated by TCRdb to the early 2020s). Receptor libraries were prepared by the immunoSEQ multiplex PCR assay. Here the immuneACCESS table is served through TCRdb, limited to in-frame sequences with V and J called. Missing clones are a known gap in these copies; in checked studies unresolved V genes cover under half, and the rest lacks a known reason. Present in this sample are 52,000 or so clones, 70% to 90% of which were seen just once. The ten largest clones represent more than 7% of the sample. Sample: peripheral blood. The origin of the receptors is a woman aged 70-85 years with active COVID-19.

CDR3: CATIQFTSGDLAKNIQYF. The DNA of the CDR3 is TGTGCCACCATACAGTTTACTAGCGGGGATCTAGCCAAAAACATTCAGTACTTC. V is TRBV24-1 and J is TRBJ2-4; the match to TRBD2 covers 10 bases. The CDR3 sequence is 18 residues long. CDR1 and CDR2 from the germline V gene are KGHDR and SFDVKD. V trimming: 8 bases; J trimming: 0 bases; junction bases outside the gene matches: 12.

This CDR3 reads CASSQDRDTVSEQYF. The CDR3 bases are TGTGCCAGCAGCCAAGATAGGGACACCGTTTCCGAGCAGTACTTC. The rearrangement uses TRBV4-2 and TRBJ2-7; possible D gene TRBD1, 6 bases. The CDR3 has 15 amino acids. The germline gives CDR1 LGHNA, CDR2 YNFKEQ. Trimming removed 0 bases from V and 6 bases from J, with 15 bases in between.

This clone was seen more than once but under ten times. The chain has TRBV11-2 and TRBJ2-7, with a weak D call TRBD1 (6 bases). V gave up 3 bases and J gave up 6 bases, with 12 bases separating them. The length of the CDR3 is 13 residues. Germline V gives CDR1 SGHAT, CDR2 FQNNGV. The CDR3 nucleotides are TGTGCCAGCAGCTTTGACAGGTCGGGCGAGCAGTACTTC. It translates to CASSFDRSGEQYF.

The chain employs TRBV29-1 and TRBJ2-2; a possible D gene is TRBD2 (5 bases). V lost 6 bases, J lost 2 bases, and 13 bases lay in between. The CDR3 spans 14 residues. Germline CDR1 SQVTM, CDR2 ANQGSEA. The CDR3 sequence is CSVIRADNTGELFF. The CDR3 DNA is TGCAGCGTCATTAGAGCGGATAACACCGGGGAGCTGTTTTTT.

This chain links TRBV28 with TRBJ1-1, with D uncertain. Trimming stripped 6 bases from V and 8 bases from J, with 13 bases between. The CDR3 runs to 12 residues. Germline CDR1 is MDHEN and CDR2 is SYDVKM. Here the CDR3 reads CASSPDTGEAFF. The CDR3 bases are TGTGCCAGCAGCCCTGACACGGGGGAAGCTTTCTTT.

The V and J genes are TRBV25-1 and TRBJ1-5, with 7 positions matching TRBD1. V lost 8 bases to trimming and J lost 1 base; unmatched junction nucleotides: 14. This CDR3 spans 17 amino acids. Germline assignment: CDR1 MGHDK and CDR2 SYGVNS. In DNA form, the CDR3 reads TGTGCCAGCTCCCCCGGGACAGAGAATCCCAGCAATCAGCCCCAGCATTTT. This gives the protein CASSPGTENPSNQPQHF.

This rearrangement joins TRBV15 to TRBJ2-1; no clear D. CDR3 length: 13 residues. Trimming removed 0 bases from V and 7 bases from J, with 7 bases in between. CDR1 LNHNV and CDR2 YYDKDF come from the germline V gene (reference sequence). The CDR3 DNA is TGTGCCACCAGCAGAGATCGTCGGAATGAGCAGTTCTTC. As protein: CATSRDRRNEQFF.

The chain carries TRBV11-2 and TRBJ2-4; 8 bases line up with TRBD1. Germline V CDR1 and CDR2: SGHAT, FQNNGV. V was pared by 0 bases and J by 5 bases, with 9 bases of the junction left unmatched. The CDR3 is 17 residues long. CDR3 nucleotide sequence: TGTGCCAGCAGCTTAGAGGCCCCGCAGGGGGCGGAAAACATTCAGTACTTC. This translates into CASSLEAPQGAENIQYF.

V is TRBV19 and J is TRBJ2-7, with TRBD2 matching 7 bases. Germline V gene sequence: CDR1 LNHDA, CDR2 SQIVND (reference sequence). Trimming at V came to 4 bases and at J to 4 bases, leaving 4 bases not matched to a gene. This CDR3 is 13 amino acids long. For the CDR3, the DNA is TGTGCCAGTAGTAGCGGGAGTGGGTACGAGCAGTACTTC. Encoded protein: CASSSGSGYEQYF.